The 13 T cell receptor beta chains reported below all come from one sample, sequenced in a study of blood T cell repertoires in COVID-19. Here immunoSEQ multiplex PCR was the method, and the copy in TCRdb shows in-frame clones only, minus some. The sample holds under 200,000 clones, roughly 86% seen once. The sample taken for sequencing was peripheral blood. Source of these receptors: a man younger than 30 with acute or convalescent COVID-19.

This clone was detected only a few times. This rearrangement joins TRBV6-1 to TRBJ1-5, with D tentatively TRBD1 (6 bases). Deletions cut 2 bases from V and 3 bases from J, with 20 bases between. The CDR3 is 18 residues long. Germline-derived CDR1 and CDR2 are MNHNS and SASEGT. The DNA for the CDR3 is TGTGCCAGCAGTGAATCCTACGGACAGCGAGGGGTCAATCAGCCCCAGCATTTT. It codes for CASSESYGQRGVNQPQHF.

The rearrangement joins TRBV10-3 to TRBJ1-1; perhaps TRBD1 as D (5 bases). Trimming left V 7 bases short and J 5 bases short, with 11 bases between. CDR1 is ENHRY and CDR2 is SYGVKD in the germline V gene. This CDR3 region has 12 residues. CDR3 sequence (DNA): TGTGCCATCAAGCAGGGTGGTACTGAAGCTTTCTTT. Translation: CAIKQGGTEAFF.

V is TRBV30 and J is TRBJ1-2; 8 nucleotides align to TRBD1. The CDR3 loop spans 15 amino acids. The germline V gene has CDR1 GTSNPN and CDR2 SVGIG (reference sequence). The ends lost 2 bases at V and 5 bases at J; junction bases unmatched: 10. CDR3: CAWSSFYRGYYGYTF. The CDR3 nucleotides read TGTGCCTGGAGTTCTTTCTACAGGGGGTATTATGGCTACACCTTC.

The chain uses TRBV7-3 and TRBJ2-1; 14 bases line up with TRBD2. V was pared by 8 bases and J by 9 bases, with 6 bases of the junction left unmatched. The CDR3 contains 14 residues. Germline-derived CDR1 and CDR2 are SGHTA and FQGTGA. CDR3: CASGLGTSGGEQFF. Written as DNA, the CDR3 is TGTGCCAGCGGATTGGGGACTAGCGGGGGTGAGCAGTTCTTC.

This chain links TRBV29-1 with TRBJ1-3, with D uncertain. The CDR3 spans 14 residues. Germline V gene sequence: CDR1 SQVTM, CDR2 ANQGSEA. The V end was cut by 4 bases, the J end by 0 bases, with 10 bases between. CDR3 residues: CSVVGLSSGNTIYF. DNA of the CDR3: TGCAGCGTTGTGGGCCTCAGCTCTGGAAACACCATATATTTT. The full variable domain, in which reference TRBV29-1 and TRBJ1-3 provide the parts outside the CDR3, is SAVISQKPSRDICQRGTSLTIQCQVDSQVTMMFWYRQQPGQSLTLIATANQGSEATYESGFVIDKFPISRPNLTFSTLTVSNMSPEDSSIYLCSVVGLSSGNTIYFGEGSWLTVV.

CDR3 sequence: CASSEQGGNTEAFF. CDR3 nucleotide sequence: TGTGCCAGCAGTGAACAGGGGGGGAACACTGAAGCTTTCTTT. V usage is TRBV6-4 and J usage is TRBJ1-1, with 8 positions matching TRBD1. The CDR3 length is 14 residues. The V gene end was trimmed by 3 bases and the J gene end by 1 base; junction bases not matched to a gene: 1. The germline CDR1 and CDR2 sequences are MRHNA and SNTAGT.

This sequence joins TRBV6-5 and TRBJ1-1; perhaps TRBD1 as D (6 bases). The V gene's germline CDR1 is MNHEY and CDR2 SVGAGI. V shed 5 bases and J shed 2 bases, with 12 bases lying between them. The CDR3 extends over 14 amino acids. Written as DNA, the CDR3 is TGTGCCAGCAGTCCCGGACAGACTAACACTGAAGCTTTCTTT. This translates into CASSPGQTNTEAFF.

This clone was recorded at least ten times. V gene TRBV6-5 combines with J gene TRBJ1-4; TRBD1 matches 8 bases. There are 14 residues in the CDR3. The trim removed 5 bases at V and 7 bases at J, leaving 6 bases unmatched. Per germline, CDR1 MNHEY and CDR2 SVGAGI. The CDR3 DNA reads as TGTGCCAGCAGTCCTCAGGGGGCTGGTGAAAAACTGTTTTTT. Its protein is CASSPQGAGEKLFF.

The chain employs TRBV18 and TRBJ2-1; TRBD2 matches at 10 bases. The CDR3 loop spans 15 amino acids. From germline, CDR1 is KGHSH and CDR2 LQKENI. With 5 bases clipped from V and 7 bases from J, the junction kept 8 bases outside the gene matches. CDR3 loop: CASSDGLAEGNEQFF. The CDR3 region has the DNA TGTGCCAGCTCAGATGGACTAGCGGAGGGGAATGAGCAGTTCTTC.

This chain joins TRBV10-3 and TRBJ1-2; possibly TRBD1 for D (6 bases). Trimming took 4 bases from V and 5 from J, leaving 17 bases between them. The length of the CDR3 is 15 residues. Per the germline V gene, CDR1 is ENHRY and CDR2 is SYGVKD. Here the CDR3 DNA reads TGTGCCATCAGTGGTACTTGGACAGAGGGGTATGGCTACACCTTC. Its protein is CAISGTWTEGYGYTF.

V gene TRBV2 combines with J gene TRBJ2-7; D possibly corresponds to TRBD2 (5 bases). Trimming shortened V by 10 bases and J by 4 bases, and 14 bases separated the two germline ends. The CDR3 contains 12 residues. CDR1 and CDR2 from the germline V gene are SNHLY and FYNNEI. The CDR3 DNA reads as TGTGCCACCGCGGACCGGAGGTACGAGCAGTACTTC. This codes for CATADRRYEQYF.

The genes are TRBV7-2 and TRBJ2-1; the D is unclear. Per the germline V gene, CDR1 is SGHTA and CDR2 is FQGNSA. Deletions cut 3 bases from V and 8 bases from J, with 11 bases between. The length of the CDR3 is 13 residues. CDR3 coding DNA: TGTGCCAGCAGCTTTCGGGTAAGGCATGAGCAGTTCTTC. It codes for CASSFRVRHEQFF.

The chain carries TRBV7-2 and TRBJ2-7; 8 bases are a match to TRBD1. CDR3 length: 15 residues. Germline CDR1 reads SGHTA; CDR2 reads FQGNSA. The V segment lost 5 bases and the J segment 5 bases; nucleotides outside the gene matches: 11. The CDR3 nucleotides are TGTGCCAGCAGCCCCAGTGGACAGGGTAGCGACGAGCAGTACTTC. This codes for CASSPSGQGSDEQYF. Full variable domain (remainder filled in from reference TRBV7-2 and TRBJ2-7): GAGVSQSPSNKVTEKGKDVELRCDPISGHTALYWYRQSLGQGLEFLIYFQGNSAPDKSGLPSDRFSAERTGGSVSTLTIQRTQQEDSAVYLCASSPSGQGSDEQYFGPGTRLTVT.